These 21 T cell receptor beta chains share one sample of origin, sequenced in a study of T cell changes during pregnancy in multiple sclerosis. TCRdb's copy holds only in-frame clones and misses some; the assay was immunoSEQ multiplex PCR. The sample carries 68,000 or so clones, under 95% recorded once. The material was peripheral blood, obtained in the second trimester of pregnancy. The receptor set was obtained from a female donor in good health, enrolled as a control in a pregnancy study.

J is TRBJ2-5 and V is TRBV7-9; 11 nucleotides align to TRBD2. V dropped 5 bases and J dropped 4; count of bases not matched to a gene: 15. The germline CDR1 and CDR2 sequences are SEHNR and FQNEAQ (reference sequence). The length of the CDR3 is 18 residues. As DNA, the CDR3 is TGTGCCAGCAGCCATGAGCGACTAGCGGGAAAGCGTCGAGAGACCCAGTACTTC. Residues: CASSHERLAGKRRETQYF.

The chain combines TRBV28 with TRBJ2-5, with D possibly matching TRBD1 (6 bases). Trimming removed 1 base from V and 0 bases from J, with 12 bases in between. Germline V lookup: CDR1 MDHEN, CDR2 SYDVKM. The CDR3 spans 16 residues. CDR3 nucleotides: TGTGCCAGCAGTTTATCCCCTTCAGGGGACCAAGAGACCCAGTACTTC. Its translation is CASSLSPSGDQETQYF.

The chain joins TRBV11-2 to TRBJ2-1; TRBD2 matches 10 bases. V trimming: 2 bases; J trimming: 0 bases; junction bases outside the gene matches: 7. The CDR3 extends over 18 amino acids. Germline CDR1 and CDR2: SGHAT and FQNNGV. The CDR3 spells CASSLYPSSGSSYNEQFF. The CDR3 nucleotides are TGTGCCAGCAGCTTATACCCCTCTAGCGGGAGCTCCTACAATGAGCAGTTCTTC.

This chain connects TRBV7-3 to TRBJ1-1, with D possibly being TRBD1 (5 bases). CDR1 and CDR2 (germline): SGHTA, FQGTGA. There are 14 residues in the CDR3. The ends were cut back, 2 bases at V and 4 bases at J, with 11 bases in the middle. In DNA, the CDR3 is TGTGCCAGCAGCTTAGCACAGGCGCGCACTGAAGCTTTCTTT. Amino acids: CASSLAQARTEAFF.

CDR3 bases: TGTGCCAGCTCACCACCCGCAGGTTCCCACGAGCAGTACTTC. This codes for CASSPPAGSHEQYF. V and J are TRBV18 and TRBJ2-7; D not certain. Trimming shortened V by 0 bases and J by 5 bases, and 11 bases separated the two germline ends. Germline V gives CDR1 KGHSH, CDR2 LQKENI. The length of the CDR3 is 14 residues.

This chain joins TRBV10-3 and TRBJ1-2; TRBD1 agrees at 7 bases. Germline loops: CDR1 ENHRY, CDR2 SYGVKD. The J segment lost 8 bases and the V segment lost 2 bases, leaving 2 bases of the junction unmatched. This CDR3 region has 12 residues. The CDR3 spells CAISETGVGYTF. CDR3 bases: TGTGCCATCAGTGAGACAGGGGTAGGCTACACCTTC.

CDR3 sequence (DNA): TGTGCCACCTCACTAGCGGGAGATACCGGGGAGCTGTTTTTT. Residues: CATSLAGDTGELFF. The chain recombines TRBV19 with TRBJ2-2, with 11 bases fitting TRBD2. V lost 10 bases to trimming and J lost 5 bases; unmatched junction nucleotides: 6. Germline CDR1 LNHDA, CDR2 SQIVND (reference sequence). The CDR3 runs to 14 residues.

This chain joins TRBV28 and TRBJ2-6; D is possibly TRBD1 (5 bases). Germline CDR1 and CDR2: MDHEN and SYDVKM. The CDR3 has 17 residues. Trimming removed 3 bases at V and 0 bases at J, with 12 bases between. CDR3 in amino acids: CASSLGQGVSGANVLTF. The CDR3 bases are TGTGCCAGCAGTTTGGGGCAGGGCGTCTCTGGGGCCAACGTCCTGACTTTC. Drawing the rest from reference TRBV28 and TRBJ2-6, the complete variable domain is DVKVTQSSRYLVKRTGEKVFLECVQDMDHENMFWYRQDPGLGLRLIYFSYDVKMKEKGDIPEGYSVSREKKERFSLILESASTNQTSMYLCASSLGQGVSGANVLTFGAGSRLTVL.

This clone has a handful of counts. V usage is TRBV12-5 and J usage is TRBJ1-5, with TRBD1 as a possible D gene (6 bases). V was pared by 2 bases and J by 6 bases, with 17 bases between. This CDR3 spans 16 amino acids. Germline loops: CDR1 LGHNT, CDR2 FRNRAP. The CDR3 protein is CASGLRTGQGPQPQHF. DNA of the CDR3: TGTGCTAGTGGTTTGAGGACGGGACAAGGCCCTCAGCCCCAGCATTTT. Combining the CDR3 with reference TRBV12-5 and TRBJ1-5 gives the whole variable domain DARVTQTPRHKVTEMGQEVTMRCQPILGHNTVFWYRQTMMQGLELLAYFRNRAPLDDSGMPKDRFSAEMPDATLATLKIQPSEPRDSAVYFCASGLRTGQGPQPQHFGDGTRLSIL.

The chain is built from TRBV7-8 and TRBJ2-7; TRBD1 is a possible D gene (6 bases). Germline-derived CDR1 and CDR2 are SGHVS and FQNEAQ. V lost 5 bases and J lost 2, with 19 bases in between. The CDR3 length is 16 residues. For the CDR3, the DNA is TGTGCCAGCAGCCTGGGGCCCAGGACAGTAACCTACGAGCAGTACTTC. This translates into CASSLGPRTVTYEQYF.

About this clone: One end of the junction varies from germline; a read error may be responsible. The chain carries TRBV9 and TRBJ1-1, with D maybe TRBD1 (6 bases). The CDR3 loop spans 17 amino acids. Germline CDR1 SGDLS, CDR2 YYNGEE. The CDR3 DNA follows: TGTGTCAGCAGCGGGCTTTGGGAAGGACAGTTGAACACTGAAGCTTTCTTT. This gives the protein CVSSGLWEGQLNTEAFF.

V gene TRBV19 combines with J gene TRBJ1-1; the match to TRBD1 covers 10 bases. V was clipped by 5 bases and J by 1 base; unmatched bases: 7. CDR1 LNHDA and CDR2 SQIVND come from the germline V gene (reference sequence). The CDR3 length is 16 residues. The CDR3 DNA follows: TGTGCCAGTAGTGAGAGGGACAGGGGAGGGAACACTGAAGCTTTCTTT. Encoded protein: CASSERDRGGNTEAFF.

V usage is TRBV7-6 and J usage is TRBJ1-1; 8 positions agree with TRBD1. The V gene's germline CDR1 is SGHVS and CDR2 FNYEAQ. CDR3 size: 14 residues. The V gene end was trimmed by 4 bases and the J gene end by 5 bases; junction bases not matched to a gene: 6. The CDR3 DNA sequence: TGTGCCAGCAGCTCGTGGACAGGGCGGACTGAAGCTTTCTTT. Translating gives CASSSWTGRTEAFF.

The chain has TRBV6-6 and TRBJ2-1, with 7 bases lining up with TRBD1. This CDR3 is 14 amino acids long. Trimming at V came to 6 bases and at J to 10 bases, leaving 12 bases not matched to a gene. From germline, CDR1 is MNHNY and CDR2 SVGAGI (reference sequence). DNA for the CDR3: TGTGCCAGCAGACTCGGAGGTAGGGACAGAGAGCAGTTCTTC. Protein: CASRLGGRDREQFF.

This clone occurred a few times. The chain is built from TRBV10-1 and TRBJ2-1; 11 bases are a match to TRBD2. After removal of 2 bases from V and 4 bases from J, the junction contained 1 base not matched to a gene. Germline V gives CDR1 WNHNN, CDR2 SYGVQD (reference sequence). The CDR3 totals 15 residues. The chain's CDR3 is CASSETSGGYNEQFF. In DNA form, the CDR3 reads TGCGCCAGCAGTGAGACTAGCGGGGGATACAATGAGCAGTTCTTC.

This clone was seen a few times. The chain employs TRBV7-2 and TRBJ1-6; 8 bases map to TRBD1. Germline CDR1 SGHTA, CDR2 FQGNSA. The CDR3 runs 17 residues. V shed 5 bases and J 1 base; nucleotides not matched to a gene: 7. CDR3 sequence reads: CASSPGQGRSYNSPLHF. The CDR3 bases are TGTGCCAGCAGCCCTGGACAGGGACGGTCCTATAATTCACCCCTCCACTTT.

The chain's CDR3 is CASSFQLKDTQYF. DNA for the CDR3: TGCGCCAGCAGCTTCCAACTAAAAGATACGCAGTATTTT. The rearrangement links TRBV5-1 to TRBJ2-3; D call uncertain. The CDR3 is 13 amino acids. Per the germline V gene, CDR1 is SGHRS and CDR2 is YFSETQ. The ends were cut back, 2 bases at V and 5 bases at J, with 9 bases in the middle.

The chain joins TRBV13 to TRBJ2-1, with TRBD2 matching 11 bases. CDR3 length: 15 amino acids. Germline CDR1 reads PRHDT; CDR2 reads FYEKMQ (reference sequence). V gave up 5 bases and J gave up 5 bases; unmatched junction bases: 5. The CDR3: CASSLGTSGNNEQFF. The CDR3 DNA reads TGTGCCAGCAGCCTCGGGACTAGCGGCAACAATGAGCAGTTCTTC.

J is TRBJ2-7 and V is TRBV18, with 9 bases fitting TRBD1. V shed 3 bases, J shed 5 bases, and the junction held 2 bases outside the gene matches. This CDR3 has 13 amino acids. In germline, CDR1 is KGHSH, CDR2 LQKENI. CDR3 DNA sequence: TGTGCCAGCTCACCTGGGACAGGGAACGAGCAGTACTTC. It yields the protein CASSPGTGNEQYF.

The CDR3 loop reads CASSQGQGEDEQYF. The CDR3 nucleotides are TGTGCCAGCAGCCAGGGACAGGGGGAGGACGAGCAGTACTTC. The chain uses TRBV5-8 and TRBJ2-7, with TRBD1 matching 11 bases. This CDR3 spans 14 amino acids. CDR1 SGHTS and CDR2 YDEGEE come from the germline V gene. V shed 4 bases, J shed 5 bases, and the junction held 5 bases outside the gene matches.

The genes are TRBV6-5 and TRBJ1-1; TRBD1 might be the D (5 bases). Trimming took 7 bases from V and 4 from J, leaving 13 bases between them. Germline loops: CDR1 MNHEY, CDR2 SVGAGI. The CDR3 runs 13 residues. The CDR3 coding sequence is TGTGCCAGCACCATAGGGCAGGGCACTGAAGCTTTCTTT. Its translation: CASTIGQGTEAFF.